This T cell receptor beta chain was found in a study of blood T cell repertoires in COVID-19. Study overall: Material from acute and convalescent COVID-19 was sourced from the United States, Italy and Spain.

Germline V CDR1 and CDR2: SGDLS, YYNGEE. The CDR3 consists of 16 residues. V lost 4 bases to trimming and J lost 7 bases; unmatched junction nucleotides: 11. Produced via immunoSEQ multiplex PCR; TCRdb's table is partial and in-frame only. The sample yields around 160,000 clones, around 90% seen once. V and J are TRBV9 and TRBJ2-1; 10 bases are shared with TRBD1. The sequence was collected from a man aged 18-30 years with acute or convalescent COVID-19. The sequenced sample was peripheral blood. This chain's CDR3 is CASSPRRTGGDNEQFF. CDR3 nucleotides: TGTGCCAGCAGCCCCAGACGGACAGGGGGTGATAATGAGCAGTTCTTC.